This TCR beta chain was captured by sequencing in a study of shared clonotypes between healthy human individuals (dated by TCRdb to the early 2020s). Regarding the study in general: The cohort included a few men and a couple of women between 18 and 49 years of age. The study deeply sequenced blood TCR repertoires of about 5 healthy adults to estimate repertoire size and the extent of clonotype sharing between individuals. For each donor, three plates each were used for CD4 naive and CD4 memory, two plates were used for CD8 naive, and one plate was used for CD8 memory. Libraries were prepared and TCR repertoires were sequenced by different laboratories using diverse techniques, in order to increase sequencing depth and limit assay-specific biases. Between about 0.85 and 9.5 billion PBMCs per donor were obtained by leukapheresis.

Worth noting for this clone: Its binding antigen is unknown. No much larger clone is present one base from it, and per-base qualities are unavailable.

On the study overall, not on this receptor specifically: About 5% of naive CD4, 3.5% of naive CD8, about 2.4% of memory CD4, and 0.4% of memory CD8 clonotypes were shared across several donors. Sampling was restricted to blood, and TCR repertoires in tissue are likely to differ from TCR repertoires in blood. Even with the large sequencing depth, rarefaction of the sorted-subset datasets indicated that sequencing was incomplete. Compared with non-shared clonotypes, clonotypes shared by all four sorted-subset donors had higher generation probabilities. Larger estimated clonotype richness was generally found for naive subsets than for memory subsets. Based on pairwise subsampling, the degree of clonotype sharing among donors was expected to be affected by sequencing depth. Because the study included only a small number of donors, the genetic and exposure-history diversity represented was limited.

The donors were healthy, HIV-negative adults with no recently reported acute infections or vaccinations. Every donor was a Caucasian adult living in Nashville, Tennessee, USA. CD4+ T cells were enriched by magnetic negative selection, after which naive cells were positively selected on CD45RA and the negative fraction was taken as the memory subset. After blood collection by leukapheresis, PBMCs were isolated using Ficoll-Histopaque density gradient centrifugation and then cryopreserved in the vapor phase of liquid nitrogen. Purity and quantity of every magnetically sorted T cell population were checked by analytical flow cytometry. Genomic DNA was isolated from each sorted fraction and quantified by UV absorbance on a Nanodrop 2000c. Using the deep immunoSEQ assay, TCR CDR3 regions were amplified from genomic DNA by multiplex PCR. For each cell subset, the extracted genomic DNA was distributed evenly across all wells of several immunoSEQ 96-well plates, and each plate served as one replicate. For sorted subsets, approximately 200 ng of genomic DNA, equivalent to 25,000 to 35,000 T cell genomes, went into each replicate PCR. Purified libraries were measured with a Qubit 3.0 fluorometer, size-checked on a Bioanalyzer 2100, and measured again with the KAPA Library Quantification kit. Each immunoSEQ 96-well plate was sequenced on its own single-read 150-cycle Illumina NextSeq 550 flow cell. The paper's data handling went like this. The immunoSEQ output contained only junctional sequences without quality scores, so filtering could not match that applied to full-length reads. To assign V/J genes and CDR3, sequences were annotated using PyIR, a Python wrapper for IgBLAST v1.9, with IMGT germline references. Reads with weak V/J assignments (E-value above 1e-6), missing CDR3, stop codons, out-of-frame junctions, or ambiguous translated residues were removed. A V3J clonotype was defined by an identical inferred V gene, J gene, and CDR3 amino acid sequence. To compute the percentage overlap between repertoires, the number of shared unique clonotypes was divided by the size of the smaller repertoire. Richness of each repertoire was evaluated using RTK rarefaction, the Chao1 estimator, and Recon v2.1 estimates of unobserved clonotypes. Generation probabilities for all TCRbeta clonotypes obtained by the gDNA method from a few donors were computed using OLGA. TCRdb limited this immuneACCESS table to in-frame rearrangements with V and J called. A share of clones is missing; checked studies link under half to unresolved V genes, and the rest is unexplained. V, J and clone size are those of that table, while D and trimming were read from the DNA. This sample lists about 2.3 million clones; over 90% were detected once. Of the sample, roughly 0.36% is held by the ten largest clones.

Cut back by 5 bases and 4 bases, the V and J ends lie 20 bases apart. Its CDR3 holds 15 amino acids, cysteine through phenylalanine. CDR3 DNA is the only sequence kept; it has 45 bases, read in frame from the first base. Based on the germline V gene, the CDR1 and CDR2 sequences are SQVTM and ANQGSEA. Rearrangement joined TRBV29-1 to TRBJ2-5; the best D guess is TRBD2, with 6 bases matching. The sample consisted of naive CD4+ T cells from PBMCs. The intended sense of this specimen's cell subset or site label: CD45RA+ positively selected. The source is a man aged 18 to 29 in good health. Some clones in this sample may be carry-over from other donors' samples. The CDR3 amino acid sequence is: CSVHGPGGVVETQYF. The base sequence is TGCAGCGTTCACGGGCCGGGCGGGGTAGTAGAGACCCAGTACTTC.